The rows below give T cell receptor beta chains drawn from one sample of a study of blood T cell repertoires in COVID-19. Using immunoSEQ multiplex PCR, the repertoire was profiled, and TCRdb retains in-frame clones only, with some absent. The sample includes 200,000 to 250,000 clones, roughly 84% of them seen just once. The sequencing input was PBMCs or T cells enriched from blood (not recorded which). These receptors came from a man between 25 and 39 years old in a cohort exposed to, infected with or recovered from COVID-19 (not recorded which). CDR3s include the opening cysteine and the closing phenylalanine or tryptophan. The order of the fields is J gene, V gene, CDR3 protein.

j_gene: TRBJ1-1; v_gene: TRBV5-1; CDR3aa: CASSLGHRQENTEAFF
j_gene: TRBJ1-2; v_gene: TRBV28; CDR3aa: CASSFRGIGGYTF
j_gene: TRBJ2-7; v_gene: TRBV7-6; CDR3aa: CASSSSSNHEQYF
j_gene: TRBJ1-1; v_gene: TRBV28; CDR3aa: CASSFFGTGNTEAFF
j_gene: TRBJ2-7; v_gene: TRBV13; CDR3aa: CASSLQRQGLYEQYF
j_gene: TRBJ1-3; v_gene: TRBV7-9; CDR3aa: CASSSSDRAPNTIYF
j_gene: TRBJ2-7; v_gene: TRBV6-2/TRBV6-3; CDR3aa: CASSIRVYEQYF
j_gene: TRBJ2-5; v_gene: TRBV5-1; CDR3aa: CASSLGTSGYQETQYF
j_gene: TRBJ2-7; v_gene: TRBV7-9; CDR3aa: CASSFGQPGYEQYF
j_gene: TRBJ2-2; v_gene: TRBV7-9; CDR3aa: CASSFLQGTGELFF
j_gene: TRBJ2-7; v_gene: TRBV12-1; CDR3aa: CASSVSRGYEQYF
j_gene: TRBJ2-1; v_gene: TRBV10-1; CDR3aa: CASSRGLAGGGNEQFF
j_gene: TRBJ2-3; v_gene: TRBV12-3/TRBV12-4; CDR3aa: CASSFSVADTQYF
j_gene: TRBJ2-7; v_gene: TRBV28; CDR3aa: CASSLGSYEQYF
j_gene: TRBJ1-1; v_gene: TRBV6-5; CDR3aa: CASSKGQGTAFF
j_gene: TRBJ2-1; v_gene: TRBV7-3; CDR3aa: CASSLRTVSGLDYNEQFF
j_gene: TRBJ2-3; v_gene: TRBV3-1/TRBV3-2; CDR3aa: CASSQEVRGVGTTDTQYF
j_gene: TRBJ1-1; v_gene: TRBV19; CDR3aa: CASSIDAGTVNTEAFF
j_gene: TRBJ2-1; v_gene: TRBV28; CDR3aa: CASSGGLAGVNSYNEQFF
j_gene: TRBJ2-7; v_gene: TRBV2; CDR3aa: CASSKTSGYEQYF
j_gene: TRBJ2-1; v_gene: TRBV27; CDR3aa: CASSSPSGSSYNEQFF
j_gene: TRBJ1-2; v_gene: TRBV19; CDR3aa: CASSRGDGYTF
j_gene: TRBJ1-1; v_gene: TRBV24-1; CDR3aa: CATWWHTEAFF
j_gene: TRBJ1-2; v_gene: TRBV5-8; CDR3aa: CASSWGGTAFDGYTF
j_gene: TRBJ2-2; v_gene: TRBV11-3; CDR3aa: CASSSLRDSGVTGELFF
j_gene: TRBJ2-4; v_gene: TRBV3-1/TRBV3-2; CDR3aa: CASSPTGFSIQYF
j_gene: TRBJ2-1; v_gene: TRBV28; CDR3aa: CASSAGGEQFF
j_gene: TRBJ2-3; v_gene: TRBV5-1; CDR3aa: CASSRAGAGSDTQYF
j_gene: TRBJ1-3; v_gene: TRBV7-8; CDR3aa: CASSIGAGSSGNTIYF
j_gene: TRBJ2-7; v_gene: TRBV27; CDR3aa: CAFGVYEQYF
j_gene: TRBJ1-5; v_gene: TRBV15; CDR3aa: CATSRDREVVQPQHF
j_gene: TRBJ2-7; v_gene: TRBV18; CDR3aa: CASSPDNEQYF
j_gene: TRBJ2-2; v_gene: TRBV4-1; CDR3aa: CASSQAGGGTGELFF
j_gene: TRBJ1-6; v_gene: TRBV19; CDR3aa: CASSTAATRYNSPLHF
j_gene: TRBJ1-2; v_gene: TRBV28; CDR3aa: CASSSLLRRFTNYGYTF
j_gene: TRBJ1-3; v_gene: TRBV28; CDR3aa: CASSLLTDTIYF
j_gene: TRBJ1-5; v_gene: TRBV11-2; CDR3aa: CASSLGGPRGNQPQHF
j_gene: TRBJ1-2; v_gene: TRBV7-9; CDR3aa: CASSLNSGPNYGYTF
j_gene: TRBJ2-1; v_gene: TRBV9; CDR3aa: CASSEKTSGRFYNEQFF
j_gene: TRBJ2-5; v_gene: TRBV5-4; CDR3aa: CASSRAGPGEETQYF
j_gene: TRBJ1-3; v_gene: TRBV5-1; CDR3aa: CASSLGVTGRGNTIYF
j_gene: TRBJ1-2; v_gene: TRBV27; CDR3aa: CASSLSWTDYGYTF
j_gene: TRBJ2-1; v_gene: TRBV19; CDR3aa: CASRDRGDNEQFF
j_gene: TRBJ1-1; v_gene: TRBV2; CDR3aa: CASREGQLEDTEAFF
j_gene: TRBJ2-7; v_gene: TRBV7-2; CDR3aa: CASSRNEQYF
j_gene: TRBJ2-5; v_gene: TRBV7-7; CDR3aa: CASSLSGQGHETQYF
j_gene: TRBJ1-2; v_gene: TRBV28; CDR3aa: CAAGTRDGYTF
j_gene: TRBJ2-7; v_gene: TRBV28; CDR3aa: CASSSWTGPTYEQYF
j_gene: TRBJ1-2; v_gene: TRBV5-1; CDR3aa: CASSNPSESLRGGYTF
j_gene: TRBJ2-1; v_gene: TRBV9; CDR3aa: CASSNKYSGSTSTYNEQFF
j_gene: TRBJ1-5; v_gene: TRBV6-5; CDR3aa: CASSYVGVGQPQHF
j_gene: TRBJ2-2; v_gene: TRBV5-8; CDR3aa: CASSLEGARAGELFF
j_gene: TRBJ1-2; v_gene: TRBV7-9; CDR3aa: CASSLEVGGPYGYTF
j_gene: TRBJ1-1; v_gene: TRBV6-5; CDR3aa: CASSRPGRVNTEAFF